One sample yielded the 13 T cell receptor beta chains listed below, sequenced in a study of technical replicates of blood from a few donors. Method: immunoSEQ multiplex PCR; TCRdb's copy keeps in-frame clones and lacks some. The sample lists roughly 100,000 clones; about 96% were seen once. The sample taken for sequencing was T cells isolated from PBMCs. These receptor sequences come from a human donor in good health.

The V and J genes are TRBV9 and TRBJ2-7, with D uncertain. V gave up 0 bases and J gave up 1 base, with 11 bases separating them. Germline assignment: CDR1 SGDLS and CDR2 YYNGEE. There are 15 residues in the CDR3. The DNA for the CDR3 is TGTGCCAGCAGCGTAGCTGCGGCTCAGTCCTACGAGCAGTACTTC. It translates to CASSVAAAQSYEQYF.

The rearrangement uses TRBV6-6 and TRBJ2-7; the D gene is possibly TRBD2 (6 bases). The germline V gene has CDR1 MNHNY and CDR2 SVGAGI (reference sequence). CDR3 length equals 14 residues. Trimming shortened V by 6 bases and J by 4 bases, and 16 bases separated the two germline ends. CDR3 region: CASRSGTGAYEQYF. The DNA for the CDR3 is TGTGCCAGCAGGTCCGGGACTGGAGCTTACGAGCAGTACTTC.

The genes are TRBV29-1 and TRBJ2-1, with TRBD1 as a possible D gene (6 bases). Looked up from germline, CDR1 is SQVTM and CDR2 is ANQGSEA. V dropped 6 bases and J dropped 1 base, with 16 bases sitting between them. The CDR3 consists of 15 residues. CDR3 in DNA: TGCAGCGTGGCAGGACAGTCAGAATCCTACAATGAGCAGTTCTTC. This gives the protein CSVAGQSESYNEQFF.

CDR3 sequence reads: CASSVGVWGQGPGELFF. The CDR3 DNA follows: TGTGCCAGCAGCGTAGGAGTCTGGGGACAGGGCCCCGGGGAGCTGTTTTTT. The chain joins TRBV9 to TRBJ2-2; TRBD1 aligns across 9 bases. Germline lookup yields CDR1 SGDLS and CDR2 YYNGEE. CDR3 length equals 17 residues. The J segment lost 6 bases and the V segment lost 0 bases, leaving 9 bases of the junction unmatched. Complete variable domain (other parts from reference TRBV9 and TRBJ2-2): DSGVTQTPKHLITATGQRVTLRCSPRSGDLSVYWYQQSLDQGLQFLIQYYNGEERAKGNILERFSAQQFPDLHSELNLSSLELGDSALYFCASSVGVWGQGPGELFFGEGSRLTVL.

The V gene is TRBV19, the J gene TRBJ2-1, with 9 bases identical to TRBD2. The germline V gene encodes CDR1 LNHDA and CDR2 SQIVND (reference sequence). The V segment lost 5 bases and the J segment 8 bases; nucleotides outside the gene matches: 16. CDR3 size: 17 residues. CDR3 sequence: CASSEGGRREGNYEQFF. The DNA of the CDR3 is TGTGCCAGTAGTGAGGGAGGTAGGCGGGAGGGAAACTATGAGCAGTTCTTC.

The V call is TRBV28, the J call TRBJ1-2; D call uncertain. This CDR3 comprises 15 residues. With 6 bases removed from V and 4 bases from J, the gap between germline ends came to 18 bases. Germline V gives CDR1 MDHEN, CDR2 SYDVKM. CDR3 loop: CASRDDSLALYGYTF. In DNA, the CDR3 is TGTGCCAGCAGGGATGATTCACTAGCCCTCTATGGCTACACCTTC.

The V call is TRBV5-4, the J call TRBJ2-3; 8 bases agree with TRBD2. CDR1 and CDR2 (germline): SGHNT, YYREEE (reference sequence). V dropped 4 bases and J dropped 0; count of bases not matched to a gene: 13. This CDR3 spans 18 amino acids. CDR3 sequence: CASSPPGIAGPSTDTQYF. The DNA of the CDR3 is TGTGCCAGCAGCCCCCCCGGCATAGCGGGACCAAGCACAGATACGCAGTATTTT.

The chain has TRBV6-5 and TRBJ2-2, with D perhaps TRBD2 (5 bases). From germline, CDR1 is MNHEY and CDR2 SVGAGI. V lost 0 bases, J lost 1 base, and 9 bases lay in between. This CDR3 region has 16 residues. Here the CDR3 reads CASSYSSSVNTGELFF. The CDR3 DNA reads TGTGCCAGCAGTTACTCGAGTAGCGTGAACACCGGGGAGCTGTTTTTT.

J is TRBJ1-5 and V is TRBV5-6; D remains unclear. In germline, CDR1 is SGHDT, CDR2 YYEEEE. The CDR3 sequence is 13 residues long. V was shortened by 0 bases and J by 4 bases, with 5 bases between the two germline ends. DNA of the CDR3: TGTGCCAGCAGCTTGGCCGGGAATCAGCCCCAGCATTTT. It yields the protein CASSLAGNQPQHF.

The gene calls are TRBV5-1 and TRBJ2-7, with 15 bases fitting TRBD2. The germline V gene encodes CDR1 SGHRS and CDR2 YFSETQ. The CDR3 extends over 23 amino acids. V was pared by 3 bases and J by 2 bases, with 24 bases of the junction left unmatched. CDR3 loop: CASSSFAGGTSGRNATEPYEQYF. CDR3 DNA: TGCGCCAGCAGCTCATTTGCCGGCGGGACTAGCGGGAGGAATGCTACGGAACCCTACGAGCAGTACTTC.

The chain couples TRBV7-2 to TRBJ1-1; TRBD1 aligns across 9 bases. Losses at the gene ends were 5 bases for V and 6 bases for J; bases not matched to a gene: 4. CDR1 and CDR2 from the germline V gene are SGHTA and FQGNSA. This CDR3 spans 13 amino acids. This CDR3 reads CASSLRQGAEAFF. CDR3 nucleotide sequence: TGTGCCAGCAGCCTGAGACAGGGGGCTGAAGCTTTCTTT.

The genes are TRBV19 and TRBJ2-7, with 7 bases that match TRBD2. This CDR3 has 12 amino acids. In germline, CDR1 is LNHDA, CDR2 SQIVND (reference sequence). V was clipped by 10 bases and J by 5 bases; unmatched bases: 8. The CDR3 nucleotides are TGTGCCACTTCACGGGACTACCACGAGCAGTACTTC. It is translated as CATSRDYHEQYF.

The chain carries TRBV5-1 and TRBJ2-7; 8 bases are shared with TRBD1. Germline loops: CDR1 SGHRS, CDR2 YFSETQ. V gave up 2 bases and J gave up 3 bases; unmatched junction bases: 7. This CDR3 has 15 residues. CDR3 in DNA: TGCGCCAGCAGCTTAGGACAGGGCTTCAACTACGAGCAGTACTTC. The encoded protein is CASSLGQGFNYEQYF.